This T cell receptor beta chain came from a study of control samples from healthy donors and cancer patients (dated by TCRdb to about 2020). With respect to this clone: Its recognized antigen is unknown. Base qualities are not recorded, but no much larger clone differs from it by a single base.

The V and J ends are trimmed by 4 bases and 0 bases, leaving 7 bases between them. As encoded in the germline V gene, CDR1 is SGDLS while CDR2 is YYNGEE. From cysteine to phenylalanine, the CDR3 is 13 amino acids long. Only CDR3 DNA is held: 39 bases, read in frame from base 1. Library preparation was by the immunoSEQ multiplex PCR assay. Here the immuneACCESS table is served through TCRdb, limited to in-frame sequences with V and J called. Missing clones are a known gap in these copies; in checked studies unresolved V genes cover under half, and the rest lacks a known reason. Recorded for this sample are 90,000 or so clones; about 89% of them occurred a single time. The top ten clones comprise about 9.5% of the sample.

The rearranged chain carries TRBV9 and TRBJ1-2; the D gene assignment is ambiguous. The clonotype originates from a woman between 45 and 60 years old with colorectal cancer. Sequences were obtained from PBMCs. The CDR3 in this case is CASSTGTNYGYTF. The DNA sequence is given as TGTGCCAGCAGCACCGGGACTAACTATGGCTACACCTTC.